The present T cell receptor (beta chain) was sequenced within a study of regulatory T cells in long-lasting Graves disease. Study-wide results and limits: TRBV28, TRBJ1-2 and TRBJ2-5 were segments that persistent disease favored.

The CDR3 has 16 residues. In germline, CDR1 is MDHEN, CDR2 SYDVKM. V gave up 3 bases and J gave up 1 base; unmatched junction bases: 7. The table lists this clonotype with many counts. No antigen is known for it. Time point: newly diagnosed GD, antithyroid drugs for less than 3 months. RNA from PBMCs was the source of the TCR library. Investigators prepared the TCR beta libraries by applying iRepertoire HTBI primers and Arm-PCR of CDR3 regions. Each CDR3 protein gets one entry after TCRdb re-called the multiplex PCR reads with MiXCR. The table includes some 460,000 distinct CDR3 sequences, 15% to 20% detected once. These data also formed part of another study, on T cells in Graves' hyperthyroidism and ophthalmopathy.

The sequence came from a man aged 40-50 years with Graves disease. The material sequenced was peripheral blood mononuclear cells (PBMCs), taken at new diagnosis, from a patient treated with antithyroid drugs. The rearrangement links TRBV28 to TRBJ2-5; 8 nucleotides align to TRBD1. This chain's CDR3 is CASSLRTGFSQETQYF. For the CDR3, the DNA is TGTGCCAGCAGTTTGCGGACAGGGTTTAGCCAAGAGACCCAGTACTTC.